Sequencing of this T cell receptor (beta chain) was carried out in a study of response to subunit inactivated influenza vaccine. TCRdb called the RT-PCR reads again in MiXCR, with one record for every CDR3 protein. Of hundreds of thousands of distinct CDR3 sequences in the sample, about 11% are singletons; the top ten hold 9.5% to 11%. This clonotype was counted between two and nine times. These same records also appear under a second study, on T cells expressing NK-cell markers. Turning to that study: Synthesis of TCR beta cDNA relied on 5'RACE template switching carrying UMIs. Dominant NKG2C+ clonotypes in five or six donors made up 1.0-7.0% of CD8+ T cells. The CD3+CD56-NKG2C+ fraction of a few donors was also led by these clonotypes.

The sample was PBMCs from blood, taken on the day of vaccination. The clonotype originates from a man aged 50 to 59 who received an inactivated influenza vaccine.

CDR3 bases: TGTGCCAGCAGCTTATGGCGGACAGCCTCGTCCTCTGGGGCCAACGTCCTGACTTTC. Its protein is CASSLWRTASSSGANVLTF. This chain uses TRBV11-1 with TRBJ2-6; tentative D call: TRBD1 (6 bases). Trimming left V 2 bases short and J 0 bases short, with 17 bases between. This CDR3 has 19 amino acids. CDR1 SGHAT and CDR2 FQDESV come from the germline V gene (reference sequence).